What follows are 17 T cell receptor beta chains derived from one specimen sequenced in a study of breast tumors, draining lymph nodes, adjacent tissues (dated by TCRdb to the mid-2010s). Libraries were built with multiplex PCR. Sequenced on an Illumina HiSeq 2000. Through fastp at Q25 and MiXCR, TCRdb rebuilt clones from the public reads, retaining in-frame beta chains. Each record represents a unique CDR3 protein, reported with the most common genes and DNA among its rows. This sample comprises 200,000 or so distinct CDR3 sequences, around 33% of them detected only once. Over 4% of the sample lies in the top ten. Lymph node samples were obtained from the axillary draining lymph nodes of breast cancer patients. Sequenced input: axillary lymph node tissue. The receptor source for this set is a female donor with breast cancer. Some clones in this sample may be carry-over from other donors' samples.

Note on this clonotype: A much larger clone lies one base from this, so it may be a read error. The chain carries TRBV5-6 and TRBJ1-2, with D perhaps matching TRBD1 (6 bases). Germline values: CDR1 SGHDT, CDR2 YYEEEE. The CDR3 is made up of 14 amino acids. The CDR3 sequence: CASSRSLQGYERFF. DNA of the CDR3: TGTGCCAGCAGCAGAAGCTTACAGGGCTATGAGCGGTTCTTC. Combining the CDR3 with reference TRBV5-6 and TRBJ1-2 gives the whole variable domain DAGVTQSPTHLIKTRGQQVTLRCSPKSGHDTVSWYQQALGQGPQFIFQYYEEEERQRGNFPDRFSGHQFPNYSSELNVNALLLGDSALYLCASSRSLQGYERFFGSGTRLTVV.

This clonotype was recorded many times. The J gene is TRBJ2-7, the V gene TRBV3-1; D could derive from TRBD1 or TRBD2 (6 bases each). The CDR3 consists of 14 residues. Germline loops: CDR1 LGHDT, CDR2 YNNKEL (reference sequence). V lost 3 bases, J lost 6 bases, and 15 bases lay in between. The CDR3, as DNA: TGTGCCAGCAGCCATTCGGGGGCAATATTCGAGCAGTACTTC. Translating gives CASSHSGAIFEQYF.

This clonotype has at least ten counts. The chain couples TRBV25-1 to TRBJ1-4; D is possibly TRBD1 (6 bases). V lost 5 bases and J 8 bases, leaving 15 bases between the germline ends. Germline V gene sequence: CDR1 MGHDK, CDR2 SYGVNS. The CDR3 is 14 residues long. In DNA form, the CDR3 reads TGTGCCAGCAGTTCCATGGGGACAATCGAAAAACTGTTTTTT. Translating it yields CASSSMGTIEKLFF.

The J gene is TRBJ1-5, the V gene TRBV20-1; 9 bases line up with TRBD1. CDR1 is DFQATT, CDR2 SNEGSKA, per germline (reference sequence). This CDR3 is built from 16 residues. J lost 4 bases, V lost 3 bases, and 10 bases had no gene match. The DNA of the CDR3 is TGCAGTGCTAGGGTAAGGTCGGGACAGGGAAATCAGCCCCAGCATTTT. It encodes CSARVRSGQGNQPQHF.

Points on this clonotype: A much larger clone differs by one base, so this may be a read error. J is TRBJ2-7 and V is TRBV28; 7 nucleotides align to TRBD2. CDR1 is MDHEN and CDR2 is SYDVKM in the germline V gene. CDR3 size: 13 residues. The CDR3 DNA sequence: TGTGCCAGCAGCGACACGACCGGGGGGAGGCAGTGCTTC. This gives the protein CASSDTTGGRQCF.

This clonotype was seen at least ten times. The chain combines TRBV5-1 with TRBJ2-2; 9 nucleotides agree with TRBD1. The CDR3 is 16 amino acids. Trimming at V came to 6 bases and at J to 0 bases, leaving 6 bases not matched to a gene. Germline-derived CDR1 and CDR2 are SGHRS and YFSETQ. The DNA of the CDR3 is TGCGCCAGCAAGCTGACAGGGGGAGCGAACACCGGGGAGCTGTTTTTT. It encodes CASKLTGGANTGELFF.

This clonotype occurred a few times. A much larger clone lies a single base off, so this may be a read error. V and J are TRBV12-3 or TRBV12-4 and TRBJ1-5; D remains ambiguous. This CDR3 comprises 13 residues. V lost 3 bases, J lost 7 bases, and 10 bases lay in between. CDR3: CASSFFKGQPQHF. The CDR3 region has the DNA TGTGCCAGCAGTTTCTTTAAAGGCCAGCCCCAGCATTTT.

The genes are TRBV9 and TRBJ2-6; 7 positions agree with TRBD2. The J segment lost 4 bases and the V segment lost 0 bases, leaving 4 bases of the junction unmatched. Germline V gene data show CDR1 as SGDLS and CDR2 as YYNGEE. The CDR3 runs 16 residues. This chain's CDR3 is CASSVDGGVGANVLTF. CDR3 in DNA: TGTGCCAGCAGCGTAGATGGGGGGGTCGGGGCCAACGTCCTGACTTTC. Looking up the rest from reference TRBV9 and TRBJ2-6 gives the full variable domain: DSGVTQTPKHLITATGQRVTLRCSPRSGDLSVYWYQQSLDQGLQFLIQYYNGEERAKGNILERFSAQQFPDLHSELNLSSLELGDSALYFCASSVDGGVGANVLTFGAGSRLTVL.

This clonotype was recorded many times. J is TRBJ2-1 and V is TRBV7-3, with 8 bases fitting TRBD2. The CDR3 has 14 residues. V lost 5 bases to trimming and J lost 5 bases; unmatched junction nucleotides: 5. Per the germline V gene, CDR1 is SGHTA and CDR2 is FQGTGA. The chain's CDR3 is CASSPTSANNEQFF. CDR3 nucleotide sequence: TGTGCCAGCAGCCCGACTAGCGCGAACAATGAGCAGTTCTTC. Complete variable domain (other parts from reference TRBV7-3 and TRBJ2-1): GAGVSQTPSNKVTEKGKYVELRCDPISGHTALYWYRQSLGQGPEFLIYFQGTGAADDSGLPNDRFFAVRPEGSVSTLKIQRTERGDSAVYLCASSPTSANNEQFFGPGTRLTVL.

The J gene is TRBJ2-1, the V gene TRBV5-1; possible D gene TRBD1, 6 bases. The length of the CDR3 is 14 residues. V lost 0 bases and J 5 bases, leaving 9 bases between the germline ends. The germline gives CDR1 SGHRS, CDR2 YFSETQ. The CDR3 is CASSLGQDNNEQFF. The CDR3 nucleotides are TGCGCCAGCAGCTTGGGACAGGATAACAATGAGCAGTTCTTC.

This clonotype was recorded at least ten times. This chain links TRBV3-1 with TRBJ2-3, with 12 bases fitting TRBD2. V dropped 4 bases and J dropped 5; count of bases not matched to a gene: 10. CDR1 and CDR2 (germline): LGHDT, YNNKEL (reference sequence). The CDR3 length is 17 residues. This chain's CDR3 is CASSPPWELAGGDTQYF. The CDR3 DNA reads TGTGCCAGCAGCCCTCCCTGGGAACTAGCGGGAGGAGATACGCAGTATTTT.

The chain joins TRBV6-5 to TRBJ2-3, with 12 bases lining up with TRBD2. V lost 5 bases to trimming and J lost 6 bases; unmatched junction nucleotides: 12. Germline CDR1 is MNHEY and CDR2 is SVGAGI. The length of the CDR3 is 17 residues. The CDR3 coding sequence is TGTGCCAGCAGTCCCCAAGGCGGACTAGCGGGGAGGGATACGCAGTATTTT. Its translation: CASSPQGGLAGRDTQYF.

This clonotype was detected many times. This chain uses TRBV9 with TRBJ2-2; D perhaps matches TRBD2 (6 bases). V lost 0 bases and J lost 0, with 15 bases in between. The germline V gene has CDR1 SGDLS and CDR2 YYNGEE. This CDR3 comprises 18 residues. This CDR3 is CASSVEAGGSTNTGELFF. In nucleotides, the CDR3 is TGTGCCAGCAGCGTAGAAGCGGGCGGAAGCACGAACACCGGGGAGCTGTTTTTT. Full variable domain (missing parts from reference TRBV9 and TRBJ2-2): DSGVTQTPKHLITATGQRVTLRCSPRSGDLSVYWYQQSLDQGLQFLIQYYNGEERAKGNILERFSAQQFPDLHSELNLSSLELGDSALYFCASSVEAGGSTNTGELFFGEGSRLTVL.

This clonotype was detected many times. This chain joins TRBV19 and TRBJ2-7, with 10 positions matching TRBD2. V lost 3 bases and J lost 3; bases outside the gene matches: 8. Looked up from germline, CDR1 is LNHDA and CDR2 is SQIVND (reference sequence). This CDR3 spans 16 amino acids. The DNA of the CDR3 is TGTGCCAGTAGTATTGGAGCGGGAGGGGTTTTCTACGAGCAGTACTTC. It codes for CASSIGAGGVFYEQYF.

This clonotype has ten or more counts. The gene calls are TRBV14 and TRBJ2-1; either TRBD1 or TRBD2 may supply D (5 bases each). Trimming pared 1 base from V and 8 bases from J, leaving 15 bases between. This CDR3 has 15 amino acids. Germline assignment: CDR1 SGHDN and CDR2 FVKESK. The CDR3 DNA follows: TGTGCCAGCAGCCAAGCCAGAGGGGCATGGGATGAGCAGTTCTTC. It is translated as CASSQARGAWDEQFF.

This clonotype was picked up many times. The chain couples TRBV5-1 to TRBJ1-2; tentatively, D is TRBD1 (6 bases). The CDR3 consists of 14 residues. Germline V gene data show CDR1 as SGHRS and CDR2 as YFSETQ. Trimming cost V 4 bases and J 6 bases, with 16 bases left between them. CDR3 loop: CASSASRGGNGYTF. CDR3 coding DNA: TGCGCCAGCAGCGCCTCGCGAGGGGGAAATGGCTACACCTTC.

V gene TRBV10-3 combines with J gene TRBJ1-1, with D possibly being TRBD1 (5 bases). Germline assignment: CDR1 ENHRY and CDR2 SYGVKD. V lost 2 bases to trimming and J lost 0 bases, with 7 bases between them. The CDR3 has 14 amino acids. The CDR3 region has the DNA TGTGCCATCAGTGAGCAGGGAATGAACACTGAAGCTTTCTTT. It yields the protein CAISEQGMNTEAFF.